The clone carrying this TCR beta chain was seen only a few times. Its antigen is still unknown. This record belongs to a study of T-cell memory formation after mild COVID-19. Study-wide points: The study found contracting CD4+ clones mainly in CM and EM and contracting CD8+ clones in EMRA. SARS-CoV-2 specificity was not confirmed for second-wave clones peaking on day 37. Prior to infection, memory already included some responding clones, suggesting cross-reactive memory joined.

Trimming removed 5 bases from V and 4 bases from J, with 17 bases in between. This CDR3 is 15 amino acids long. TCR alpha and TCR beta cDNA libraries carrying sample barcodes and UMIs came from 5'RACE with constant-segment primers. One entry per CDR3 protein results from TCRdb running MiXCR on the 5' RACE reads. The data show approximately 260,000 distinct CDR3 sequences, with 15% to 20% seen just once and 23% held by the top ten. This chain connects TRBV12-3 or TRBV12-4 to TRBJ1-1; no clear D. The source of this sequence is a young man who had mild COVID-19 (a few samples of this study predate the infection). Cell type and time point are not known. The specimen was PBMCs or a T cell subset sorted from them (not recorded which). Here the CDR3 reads CASSRAQRDRTEAFF. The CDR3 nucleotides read TGTGCCAGCAGTCGCGCCCAACGGGATCGCACTGAAGCTTTCTTT.